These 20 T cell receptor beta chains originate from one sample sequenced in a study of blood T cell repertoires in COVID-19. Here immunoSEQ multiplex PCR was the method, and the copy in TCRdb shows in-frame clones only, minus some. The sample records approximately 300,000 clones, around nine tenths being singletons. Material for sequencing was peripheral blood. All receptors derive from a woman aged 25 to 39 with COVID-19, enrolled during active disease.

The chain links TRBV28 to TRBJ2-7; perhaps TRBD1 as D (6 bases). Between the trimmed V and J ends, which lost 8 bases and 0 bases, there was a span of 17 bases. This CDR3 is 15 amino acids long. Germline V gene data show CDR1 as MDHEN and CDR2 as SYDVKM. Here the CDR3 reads CASGRLDRPSYEQYF. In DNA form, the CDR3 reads TGTGCCAGCGGGCGCTTAGACAGGCCCTCCTACGAGCAGTACTTC.

The CDR3 is CASSLLHRGNYGYTF. As DNA, the CDR3 is TGTGCCAGCAGCCTTCTTCACAGGGGAAACTATGGCTACACCTTC. V gene TRBV28 combines with J gene TRBJ1-2, with 7 bases lining up with TRBD1. CDR1 MDHEN and CDR2 SYDVKM come from the germline V gene. V trimming: 6 bases; J trimming: 2 bases; junction bases outside the gene matches: 9. CDR3 length: 15 residues.

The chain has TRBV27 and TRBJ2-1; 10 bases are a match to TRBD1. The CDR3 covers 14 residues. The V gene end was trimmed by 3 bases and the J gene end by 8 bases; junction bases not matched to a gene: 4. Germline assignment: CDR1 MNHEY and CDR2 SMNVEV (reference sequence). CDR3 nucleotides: TGTGCCAGCAGTTTTAGACAGGGGGCAGATGAGCAGTTCTTC. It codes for CASSFRQGADEQFF.

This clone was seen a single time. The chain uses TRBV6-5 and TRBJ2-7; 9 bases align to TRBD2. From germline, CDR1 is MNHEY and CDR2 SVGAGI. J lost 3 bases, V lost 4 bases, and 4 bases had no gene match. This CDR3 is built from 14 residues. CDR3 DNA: TGTGCCAGCAGTTTTAGCGGGAGCTTCTACGAGCAGTACTTC. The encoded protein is CASSFSGSFYEQYF.

CDR3 region: CASSLSGSPNEQFF. DNA of the CDR3: TGTGCCAGCAGTCTTAGCGGGAGTCCAAATGAGCAGTTCTTC. The chain employs TRBV27 and TRBJ2-1, with 9 nucleotides matching TRBD2. After removal of 5 bases from V and 7 bases from J, the junction contained 6 bases not matched to a gene. The CDR3 covers 14 residues. CDR1 is MNHEY, CDR2 SMNVEV, per germline (reference sequence).

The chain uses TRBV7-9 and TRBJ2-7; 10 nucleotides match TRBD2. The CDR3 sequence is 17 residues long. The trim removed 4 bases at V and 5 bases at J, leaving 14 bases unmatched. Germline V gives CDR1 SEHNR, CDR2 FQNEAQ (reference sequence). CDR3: CASSYTSGNRIGHEQYF. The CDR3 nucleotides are TGTGCCAGCAGCTATACTAGCGGGAACAGGATAGGACACGAGCAGTACTTC.

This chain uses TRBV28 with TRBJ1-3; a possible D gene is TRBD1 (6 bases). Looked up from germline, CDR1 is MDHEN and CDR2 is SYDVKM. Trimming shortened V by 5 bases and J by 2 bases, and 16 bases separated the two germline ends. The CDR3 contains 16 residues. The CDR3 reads CASSSRGKGAGNTIYF. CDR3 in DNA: TGTGCCAGCAGTAGCAGGGGTAAAGGAGCTGGAAACACCATATATTTT.

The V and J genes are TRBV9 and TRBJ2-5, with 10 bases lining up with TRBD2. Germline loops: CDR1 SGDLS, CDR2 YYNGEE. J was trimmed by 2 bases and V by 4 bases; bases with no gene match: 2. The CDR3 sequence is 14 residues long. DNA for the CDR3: TGTGCCAGCAGCACTAGCGGGACACAAGAGACCCAGTACTTC. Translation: CASSTSGTQETQYF.

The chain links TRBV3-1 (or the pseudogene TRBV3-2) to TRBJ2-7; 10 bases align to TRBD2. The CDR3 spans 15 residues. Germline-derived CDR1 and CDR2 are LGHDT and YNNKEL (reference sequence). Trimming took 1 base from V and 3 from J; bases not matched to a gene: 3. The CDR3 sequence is CASSQGLAGVYEQYF. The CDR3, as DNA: TGTGCCAGCAGCCAAGGCCTAGCGGGGGTCTACGAGCAGTACTTC.

The CDR3 DNA reads as TGTGCCTGGGACAGGGCGCCGCCAATAAGCTATGGCTACACCTTC. Residues: CAWDRAPPISYGYTF. J is TRBJ1-2 and V is TRBV30, with 7 bases lining up with TRBD1. The J segment lost 4 bases and the V segment lost 5 bases, leaving 13 bases of the junction unmatched. Per germline, CDR1 GTSNPN and CDR2 SVGIG (reference sequence). This CDR3 region has 15 residues.

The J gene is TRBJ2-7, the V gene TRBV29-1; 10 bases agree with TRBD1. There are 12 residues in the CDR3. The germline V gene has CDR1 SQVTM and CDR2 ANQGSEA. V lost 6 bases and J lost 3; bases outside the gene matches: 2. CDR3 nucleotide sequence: TGCAGCGTCAGGACAGGGGGCTACGAGCAGTACTTC. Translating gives CSVRTGGYEQYF.

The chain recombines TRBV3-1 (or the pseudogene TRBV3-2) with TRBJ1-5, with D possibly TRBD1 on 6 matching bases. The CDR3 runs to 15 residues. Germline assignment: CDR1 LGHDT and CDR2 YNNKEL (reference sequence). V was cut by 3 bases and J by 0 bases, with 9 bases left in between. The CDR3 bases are TGTGCCAGCAGCCAGGGGGCACTTAGCAATCAGCCCCAGCATTTT. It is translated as CASSQGALSNQPQHF.

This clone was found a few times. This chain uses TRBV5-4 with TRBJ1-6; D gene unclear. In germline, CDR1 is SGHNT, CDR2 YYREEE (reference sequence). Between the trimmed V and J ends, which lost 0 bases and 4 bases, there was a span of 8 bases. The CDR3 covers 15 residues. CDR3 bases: TGTGCCAGCAGCTTGGCTGGTCAGTATAATTCACCCCTCCACTTT. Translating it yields CASSLAGQYNSPLHF.

In DNA, the CDR3 is TGTGCCAGCAGCTTTTCCCCCGGAGACACTGAAGCTTTCTTT. As protein: CASSFSPGDTEAFF. The gene calls are TRBV7-3 and TRBJ1-1; D gene unclear. There are 14 residues in the CDR3. Looked up from germline, CDR1 is SGHTA and CDR2 is FQGTGA. Trimming pared 3 bases from V and 3 bases from J, leaving 11 bases between.

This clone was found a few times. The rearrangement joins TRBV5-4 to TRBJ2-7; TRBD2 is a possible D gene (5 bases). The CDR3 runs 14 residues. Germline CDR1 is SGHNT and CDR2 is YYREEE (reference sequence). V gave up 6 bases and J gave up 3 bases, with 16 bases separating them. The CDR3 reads CASTTPGNNYEQYF. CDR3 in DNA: TGTGCCAGCACCACACCCGGGAACAACTACGAGCAGTACTTC.

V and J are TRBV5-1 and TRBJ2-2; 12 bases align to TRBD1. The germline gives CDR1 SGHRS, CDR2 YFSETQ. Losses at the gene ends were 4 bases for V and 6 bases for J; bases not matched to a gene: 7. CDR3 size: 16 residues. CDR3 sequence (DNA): TGCGCCAGCAGCACGGGGACAGGGGGCATCGCCGGGGAGCTGTTTTTT. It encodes CASSTGTGGIAGELFF.

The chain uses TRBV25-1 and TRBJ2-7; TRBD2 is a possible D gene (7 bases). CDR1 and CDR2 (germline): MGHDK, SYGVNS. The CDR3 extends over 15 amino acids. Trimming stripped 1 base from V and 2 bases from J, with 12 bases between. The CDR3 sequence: CASSELGGRTYEQYF. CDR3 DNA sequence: TGTGCCAGCAGTGAATTGGGGGGGCGAACCTACGAGCAGTACTTC.

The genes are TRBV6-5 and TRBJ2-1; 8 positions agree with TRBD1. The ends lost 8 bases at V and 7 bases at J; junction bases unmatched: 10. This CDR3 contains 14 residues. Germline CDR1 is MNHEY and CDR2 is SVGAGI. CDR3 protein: CASGKDRVGNEQFF. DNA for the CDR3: TGTGCCAGCGGGAAGGACAGGGTGGGTAATGAGCAGTTCTTC.

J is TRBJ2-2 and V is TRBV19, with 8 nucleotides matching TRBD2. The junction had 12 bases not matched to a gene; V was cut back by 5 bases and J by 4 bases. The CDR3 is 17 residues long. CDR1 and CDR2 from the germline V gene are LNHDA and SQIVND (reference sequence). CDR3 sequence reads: CASSAIPGLVSTGELFF. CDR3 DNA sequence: TGTGCCAGTAGTGCCATTCCGGGACTAGTAAGCACCGGGGAGCTGTTTTTT.

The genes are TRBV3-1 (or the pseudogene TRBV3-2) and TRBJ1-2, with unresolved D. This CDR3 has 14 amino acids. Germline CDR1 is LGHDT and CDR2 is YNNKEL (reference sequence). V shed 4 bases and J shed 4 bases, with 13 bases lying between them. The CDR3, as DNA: TGTGCCAGCAGCCCGCCCGACACCATCTATGGCTACACCTTC. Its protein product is CASSPPDTIYGYTF.